This entry is about one T cell receptor (beta chain). Its antigen is currently unknown. The CDR3 length is 15 residues. CDR1 MNHEY and CDR2 SVGAGI come from the germline V gene. V dropped 2 bases and J dropped 3; count of bases not matched to a gene: 5. This entry comes from a study of T cell responses to AZD1222 COVID-19 vaccine. Study-level results: Donor demographics were predominantly white British with a female majority; clonal diversity may be underestimated. Sampling captured repertoires only after the peak T cell response. As reported, nearly half of all spike-specific TCRs target variant regions that are unmutated.

The repertoire was sequenced with immunoSEQ multiplex PCR; TCRdb's copy has only in-frame clones and lacks some. Of some 150,000 clones listed, approximately 89% are singletons. The chain joins TRBV6-5 to TRBJ2-7, with TRBD1 matching over 9 bases. Sequencing was performed on peripheral blood, taken on day 0 of AZD1222 vaccination. This TCR derives from an adult in good health. CDR3 sequence (DNA): TGTGCCAGCAGTTACGGGGGGACAGGGCGCTACGAGCAGTACTTC. Encoded protein: CASSYGGTGRYEQYF.